Following are 24 T cell receptor beta chains from one sample sequenced in a study of Ad26.COV2.S vaccination and SARS-CoV-2 variants. Data came from immunoSEQ multiplex PCR; TCRdb stores just in-frame clones and leaves some out. The table has some 450,000 clones, roughly 87% seen once. Sample treatment: approximately 18 received Ad26.COV2.S at low or high dose, single or two shots; five or six received placebo; per-sample allocation not given. The study sampled participants on day 63 after the first vaccine or placebo injection. Sequencing was performed on peripheral blood, taken in a trial of Ad26.COV2.S vaccine versus placebo. The receptors shown here come from a person aged 18-65 years who received the Ad26.COV2.S COVID-19 vaccine or a placebo.

This chain connects TRBV5-1 to TRBJ2-1, with D perhaps matching TRBD2 (5 bases). CDR1 and CDR2 from the germline V gene are SGHRS and YFSETQ. Trimming took off 2 bases at V and 3 bases at J, with 12 bases between the two ends. The CDR3 totals 15 residues. The CDR3 sequence: CASSFEGGRYNEQFF. In DNA, the CDR3 is TGCGCCAGCAGCTTCGAGGGCGGGCGCTACAATGAGCAGTTCTTC. Filled out from reference TRBV5-1 and TRBJ2-1, the complete variable domain reads KAGVTQTPRYLIKTRGQQVTLSCSPISGHRSVSWYQQTPGQGLQFLFEYFSETQRNKGNFPGRFSGRQFSNSRSEMNVSTLELGDSALYLCASSFEGGRYNEQFFGPGTRLTVL.

The chain combines TRBV6-6 with TRBJ2-7; 13 bases line up with TRBD2. CDR3 length: 15 amino acids. The ends lost 7 bases at V and 3 bases at J; junction bases unmatched: 6. CDR1 MNHNY and CDR2 SVGAGI come from the germline V gene (reference sequence). DNA of the CDR3: TGTGCCAGCATTATACGGACTAGCGGGAGCTACGAGCAGTACTTC. Amino acid sequence: CASIIRTSGSYEQYF.

V is TRBV3-1 (or the pseudogene TRBV3-2) and J is TRBJ2-1; D remains unclear. Trimming took 5 bases from V and 3 from J, leaving 8 bases between them. The V gene's germline CDR1 is LGHDT and CDR2 YNNKEL (reference sequence). The CDR3 consists of 13 residues. CDR3 nucleotide sequence: TGTGCCAGCAGCACCGATGACTACAATGAGCAGTTCTTC. Protein: CASSTDDYNEQFF.

The gene calls are TRBV28 and TRBJ1-1, with TRBD1 as a possible D gene (6 bases). Trimming stripped 4 bases from V and 4 bases from J, with 19 bases between. This CDR3 is 16 amino acids long. In germline, CDR1 is MDHEN, CDR2 SYDVKM. CDR3 DNA: TGTGCCAGCAGTTCGGCGCAGGGGATGAGAAGCACTGAAGCTTTCTTT. This gives the protein CASSSAQGMRSTEAFF. The whole variable domain, remainder taken from reference TRBV28 and TRBJ1-1, is DVKVTQSSRYLVKRTGEKVFLECVQDMDHENMFWYRQDPGLGLRLIYFSYDVKMKEKGDIPEGYSVSREKKERFSLILESASTNQTSMYLCASSSAQGMRSTEAFFGQGTRLTVV.

The chain carries TRBV28 and TRBJ1-4; no clear D gene. Trimming shortened V by 8 bases and J by 7 bases, and 17 bases separated the two germline ends. In germline, CDR1 is MDHEN, CDR2 SYDVKM. This CDR3 is built from 14 residues. The CDR3, as DNA: TGTGCCAGCGGCCATCCAAGGAAGGGTGAAAAACTGTTTTTT. This sequence encodes CASGHPRKGEKLFF.

The CDR3: CAISDLFAQGLSELSGNTIYF. The CDR3 nucleotides read TGTGCCATCAGTGATTTGTTTGCGCAGGGGCTCTCTGAACTCTCTGGAAACACCATATATTTT. The rearrangement links TRBV10-3 to TRBJ1-3, with D tentatively TRBD1 (6 bases). CDR3 length equals 21 residues. Trimming took 3 bases from V and 0 from J, leaving 27 bases between them. Per germline, CDR1 ENHRY and CDR2 SYGVKD.

This chain links TRBV9 with TRBJ1-2; D remains unclear. V was trimmed by 7 bases and J by 5 bases, leaving 12 bases between them. This CDR3 is built from 12 residues. The germline V gene has CDR1 SGDLS and CDR2 YYNGEE. The chain's CDR3 is CASAPPPYGYTF. In nucleotides, the CDR3 is TGTGCCAGCGCACCGCCTCCTTATGGCTACACCTTC.

The V call is TRBV5-1, the J call TRBJ2-1, with a possible D match to TRBD2 (6 bases). The CDR3 is 13 amino acids. Germline CDR1 and CDR2: SGHRS and YFSETQ. V dropped 4 bases and J dropped 7 bases, with 12 bases sitting between them. The CDR3 bases are TGCGCCAGCAGCGCCGGGACTTCGAATGAGCAGTTCTTC. Translating it yields CASSAGTSNEQFF.

The chain couples TRBV15 to TRBJ2-7; TRBD2 matches at 11 bases. This CDR3 region has 16 residues. With V trimmed by 0 bases and J by 4 bases, 5 bases remained unmatched. Germline V gene lookup returns CDR1 LNHNV and CDR2 YYDKDF (reference sequence). CDR3 region: CATSREGASGRYEQYF. In DNA form, the CDR3 reads TGTGCCACCAGCAGAGAAGGGGCTAGCGGGAGGTACGAGCAGTACTTC. Full variable domain (remainder filled in from reference TRBV15 and TRBJ2-7): DAMVIQNPRYQVTQFGKPVTLSCSQTLNHNVMYWYQQKSSQAPKLLFHYYDKDFNNEADTPDNFQSRRPNTSFCFLDIRSPGLGDTAMYLCATSREGASGRYEQYFGPGTRLTVT.

J is TRBJ2-5 and V is TRBV7-3, with D uncertain. V was clipped by 1 base and J by 5 bases, with 8 bases between them. The CDR3 length is 13 residues. Germline V gene sequence: CDR1 SGHTA, CDR2 FQGTGA. The CDR3 DNA sequence: TGTGCCAGCAGCTTAAATATTAGGGAGACCCAGTACTTC. Translating gives CASSLNIRETQYF. Full variable domain (missing parts from reference TRBV7-3 and TRBJ2-5): GAGVSQTPSNKVTEKGKYVELRCDPISGHTALYWYRQSLGQGPEFLIYFQGTGAADDSGLPNDRFFAVRPEGSVSTLKIQRTERGDSAVYLCASSLNIRETQYFGPGTRLLVL.

The chain is built from TRBV9 and TRBJ1-1, with TRBD1 identical over 7 bases. Germline V gene lookup returns CDR1 SGDLS and CDR2 YYNGEE. Trimming removed 5 bases from V and 0 bases from J; junction bases left unmatched: 7. The CDR3 covers 15 residues. The CDR3: CASSADRVMNTEAFF. The CDR3 coding sequence is TGTGCCAGCAGTGCAGACAGGGTCATGAACACTGAAGCTTTCTTT.

The rearrangement links TRBV28 to TRBJ1-1; D is perhaps TRBD1 (6 bases). Germline lookup yields CDR1 MDHEN and CDR2 SYDVKM. CDR3 length equals 15 residues. The V gene lost 0 bases and the J gene lost 0 bases, with 8 bases spanning the gap. CDR3 coding DNA: TGTGCCAGCAGTTTATGGGGGGGGCTGAACACTGAAGCTTTCTTT. Translating gives CASSLWGGLNTEAFF.

This clone occurred once. The V gene is TRBV2, the J gene TRBJ2-1; either TRBD1 or TRBD2 may supply D (5 bases each). Germline assignment: CDR1 SNHLY and CDR2 FYNNEI. V gave up 3 bases and J gave up 0 bases, with 9 bases separating them. This CDR3 contains 15 residues. CDR3 protein: CASSDSGSSYNEQFF. CDR3 in DNA: TGTGCCAGCAGTGATTCAGGGAGCTCCTACAATGAGCAGTTCTTC. Full variable domain (outside the CDR3, taken from reference TRBV2 and TRBJ2-1): EPEVTQTPSHQVTQMGQEVILRCVPISNHLYFYWYRQILGQKVEFLVSFYNNEISEKSEIFDDQFSVERPDGSNFTLKIRSTKLEDSAMYFCASSDSGSSYNEQFFGPGTRLTVL.

The rearrangement joins TRBV18 to TRBJ1-1; 9 bases fit TRBD1. The CDR3 length is 16 residues. From germline, CDR1 is KGHSH and CDR2 LQKENI. V shed 3 bases, J shed 6 bases, and the junction held 11 bases outside the gene matches. The CDR3 region has the DNA TGTGCCAGCTCACCGCCCGGGACAGGGAGAATCGCTGAAGCTTTCTTT. Amino acids: CASSPPGTGRIAEAFF.

The genes are TRBV28 and TRBJ1-1; D not resolved. CDR3 length equals 13 residues. Germline CDR1 is MDHEN and CDR2 is SYDVKM. V lost 5 bases, J lost 1 base, and 8 bases lay in between. CDR3 residues: CASSPQRNTEAFF. The CDR3 nucleotides are TGTGCCAGCAGTCCACAGAGGAACACTGAAGCTTTCTTT. Full variable domain (rest looked up from reference TRBV28 and TRBJ1-1): DVKVTQSSRYLVKRTGEKVFLECVQDMDHENMFWYRQDPGLGLRLIYFSYDVKMKEKGDIPEGYSVSREKKERFSLILESASTNQTSMYLCASSPQRNTEAFFGQGTRLTVV.

This sequence joins TRBV5-4 and TRBJ1-2; D is possibly TRBD1 (5 bases). Germline CDR1 SGHNT, CDR2 YYREEE (reference sequence). The CDR3 runs 16 residues. V lost 0 bases and J lost 6, with 18 bases in between. The DNA of the CDR3 is TGTGCCAGCAGCTTGGTGGGATGGAAGGGGATGCATGGCTACACCTTC. Protein product: CASSLVGWKGMHGYTF.

The J gene is TRBJ1-4, the V gene TRBV14; unclear D gene. The V gene's germline CDR1 is SGHDN and CDR2 FVKESK. The V gene lost 1 base and the J gene lost 7 bases, with 7 bases spanning the gap. This CDR3 comprises 13 residues. This chain's CDR3 is CASSQGLSEKLFF. The CDR3 bases are TGTGCCAGCAGCCAAGGGCTGAGTGAAAAACTGTTTTTT.

V gene TRBV27 combines with J gene TRBJ2-2, with a weak D call TRBD1 (5 bases). Germline CDR1 reads MNHEY; CDR2 reads SMNVEV (reference sequence). This CDR3 is built from 12 residues. V was trimmed by 4 bases and J by 7 bases, leaving 7 bases between them. The CDR3 DNA sequence: TGTGCCAGCAGTTCAGGGAACGGGGAGCTGTTTTTT. This sequence encodes CASSSGNGELFF.

This clone was seen a few times. The chain recombines TRBV5-1 with TRBJ2-3, with D maybe TRBD2 (6 bases). The V and J ends lost 2 bases and 1 base respectively, with 11 bases between them. Germline loops: CDR1 SGHRS, CDR2 YFSETQ. The CDR3 spans 15 residues. In DNA, the CDR3 is TGCGCCAGCAGCTTAACGGGAGAAGGCACAGATACGCAGTATTTT. This codes for CASSLTGEGTDTQYF.

Turning to this clone: The junction and the germline gene differ at one end; a read error may be behind it. The chain combines TRBV2 with TRBJ2-6; D gene ambiguous. CDR3 length: 17 amino acids. CDR1 and CDR2 from the germline V gene are SNHLY and FYNNEI. The CDR3 spells CASREGDRNTGANVLTF. DNA of the CDR3: TGTGCCAGCAGAGAAGGAGATAGGAACACTGGGGCCAACGTCCTGACTTTC.

This clone is a singleton in its sample. The same CDR3 is also encoded by other DNA sequences in this sample. The chain uses TRBV29-1 and TRBJ1-1, with D perhaps TRBD1 (5 bases). The CDR3 covers 13 residues. Germline CDR1 reads SQVTM; CDR2 reads ANQGSEA. Between the trimmed V and J ends, which lost 4 bases and 0 bases, there was a span of 9 bases. The CDR3 loop reads CSVGGGMNTEAFF. CDR3 bases: TGCAGCGTTGGTGGGGGTATGAACACTGAAGCTTTCTTT.

This chain links TRBV7-2 with TRBJ2-2, with a weak D call TRBD2 (6 bases). V was pared by 1 base and J by 6 bases, with 15 bases between. Germline loops: CDR1 SGHTA, CDR2 FQGNSA. The CDR3 spans 16 residues. CDR3 nucleotides: TGTGCCAGCAGCTTAGTTTCGGCGGGGCCTGCCGGGGAGCTGTTTTTT. Translating gives CASSLVSAGPAGELFF.

This clone is a singleton in its sample. This chain connects TRBV28 to TRBJ2-1; D may be TRBD2 (6 bases). This CDR3 spans 13 amino acids. The V gene lost 5 bases and the J gene lost 4 bases, with 9 bases spanning the gap. Germline V gene data show CDR1 as MDHEN and CDR2 as SYDVKM. CDR3 residues: CASSPGLYNEQFF. In nucleotides, the CDR3 is TGTGCCAGCAGTCCCGGACTATACAATGAGCAGTTCTTC.

This clone has only a few counts. This chain joins TRBV7-2 and TRBJ2-7; TRBD1 aligns across 7 bases. V dropped 1 base and J dropped 3; count of bases not matched to a gene: 3. CDR3 length equals 14 residues. Germline values: CDR1 SGHTA, CDR2 FQGNSA. Here the CDR3 reads CASSLGGTDYEQYF. CDR3 bases: TGTGCCAGCAGCTTAGGTGGGACAGACTACGAGCAGTACTTC. The variable domain in full, with the rest retrieved from reference TRBV7-2 and TRBJ2-7, is GAGVSQSPSNKVTEKGKDVELRCDPISGHTALYWYRQSLGQGLEFLIYFQGNSAPDKSGLPSDRFSAERTGGSVSTLTIQRTQQEDSAVYLCASSLGGTDYEQYFGPGTRLTVT.